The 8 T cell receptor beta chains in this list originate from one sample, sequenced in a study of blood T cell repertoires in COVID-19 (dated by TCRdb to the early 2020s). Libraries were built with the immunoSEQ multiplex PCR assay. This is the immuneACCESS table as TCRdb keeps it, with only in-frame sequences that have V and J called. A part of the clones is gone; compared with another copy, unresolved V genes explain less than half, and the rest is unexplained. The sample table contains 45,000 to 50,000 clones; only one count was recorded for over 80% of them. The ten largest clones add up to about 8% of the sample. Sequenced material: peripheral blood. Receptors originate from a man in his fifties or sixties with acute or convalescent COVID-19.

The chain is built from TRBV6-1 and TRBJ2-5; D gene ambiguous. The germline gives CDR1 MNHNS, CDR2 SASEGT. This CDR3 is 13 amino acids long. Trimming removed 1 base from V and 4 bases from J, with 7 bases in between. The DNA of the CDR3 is TGTGCCAGCAGTGAAGATGTCAGAGAGACCCAGTACTTC. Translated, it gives CASSEDVRETQYF.

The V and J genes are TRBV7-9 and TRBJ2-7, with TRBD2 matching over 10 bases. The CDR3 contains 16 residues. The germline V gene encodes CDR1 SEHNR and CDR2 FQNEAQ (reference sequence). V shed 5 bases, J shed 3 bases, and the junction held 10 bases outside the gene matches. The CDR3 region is CASSLFSGRAVYEQYF. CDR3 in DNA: TGTGCCAGCAGCCTATTCAGCGGGAGGGCTGTCTACGAGCAGTACTTC. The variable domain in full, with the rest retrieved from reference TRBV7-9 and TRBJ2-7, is DTGVSQNPRHKITKRGQNVTFRCDPISEHNRLYWYRQTLGQGPEFLTYFQNEAQLEKSRLLSDRFSAERPKGSFSTLEIQRTEQGDSAMYLCASSLFSGRAVYEQYFGPGTRLTVT.

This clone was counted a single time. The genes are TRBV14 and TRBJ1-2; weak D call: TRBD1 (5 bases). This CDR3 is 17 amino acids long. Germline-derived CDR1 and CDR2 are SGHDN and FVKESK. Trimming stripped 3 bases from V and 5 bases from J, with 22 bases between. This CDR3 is CASSHTIQSPGIYGYTF. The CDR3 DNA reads TGTGCCAGCAGCCACACCATACAAAGCCCAGGGATATATGGCTACACCTTC.

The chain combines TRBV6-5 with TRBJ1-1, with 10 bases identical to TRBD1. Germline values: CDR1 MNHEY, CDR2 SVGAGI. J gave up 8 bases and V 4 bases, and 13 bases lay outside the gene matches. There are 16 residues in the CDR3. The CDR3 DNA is TGTGCCAGCAGTTCACCGCCAAAGACAGGGGGCTGGGAAGCTTTCTTT. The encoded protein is CASSSPPKTGGWEAFF.

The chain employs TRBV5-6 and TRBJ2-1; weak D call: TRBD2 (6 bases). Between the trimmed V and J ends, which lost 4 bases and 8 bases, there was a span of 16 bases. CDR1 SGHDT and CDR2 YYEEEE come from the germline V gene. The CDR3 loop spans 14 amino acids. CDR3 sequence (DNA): TGTGCCAGCAGCCCGGAGGGTACGAGGGATGAGCAGTTCTTC. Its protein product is CASSPEGTRDEQFF. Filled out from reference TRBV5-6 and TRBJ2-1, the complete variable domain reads DAGVTQSPTHLIKTRGQQVTLRCSPKSGHDTVSWYQQALGQGPQFIFQYYEEEERQRGNFPDRFSGHQFPNYSSELNVNALLLGDSALYLCASSPEGTRDEQFFGPGTRLTVL.

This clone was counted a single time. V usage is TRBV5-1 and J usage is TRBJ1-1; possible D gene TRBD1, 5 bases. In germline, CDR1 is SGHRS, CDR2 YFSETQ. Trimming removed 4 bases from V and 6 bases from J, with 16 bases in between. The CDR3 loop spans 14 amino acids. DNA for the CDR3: TGCGCCAGCAGCAACGCAGGGAATGAGGCTGAAGCTTTCTTT. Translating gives CASSNAGNEAEAFF.

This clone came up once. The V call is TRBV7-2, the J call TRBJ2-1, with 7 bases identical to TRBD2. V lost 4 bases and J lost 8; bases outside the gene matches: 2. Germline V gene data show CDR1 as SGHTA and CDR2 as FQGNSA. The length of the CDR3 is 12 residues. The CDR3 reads CASSWEGYEQFF. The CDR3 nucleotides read TGTGCCAGCAGCTGGGAGGGGTATGAGCAGTTCTTC.

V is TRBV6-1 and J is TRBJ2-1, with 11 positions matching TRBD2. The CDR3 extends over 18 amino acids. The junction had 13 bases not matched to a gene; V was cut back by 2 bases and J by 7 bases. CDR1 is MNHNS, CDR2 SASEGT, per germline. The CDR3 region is CASSERGVLASGRNEQFF. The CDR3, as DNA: TGTGCCAGCAGTGAAAGGGGGGTGTTGGCTAGCGGGAGGAATGAGCAGTTCTTC.